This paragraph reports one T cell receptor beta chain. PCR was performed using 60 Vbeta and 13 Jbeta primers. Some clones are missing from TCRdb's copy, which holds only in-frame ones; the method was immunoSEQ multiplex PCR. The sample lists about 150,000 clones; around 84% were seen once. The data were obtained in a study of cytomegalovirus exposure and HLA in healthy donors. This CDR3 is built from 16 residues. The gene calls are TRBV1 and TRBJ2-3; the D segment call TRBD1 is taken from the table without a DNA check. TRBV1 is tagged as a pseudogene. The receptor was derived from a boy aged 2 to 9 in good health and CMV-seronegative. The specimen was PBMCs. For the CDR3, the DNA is TGCACCAGCAGCCAAGGGCTCAGGAAGGCAGGAGATACGCAGTATTTT. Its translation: CTSSQGLRKAGDTQYF.